The rows below give T cell receptor beta chains drawn from one sample of a study of CD8+CD57+ T cells in acquired aplastic anemia. MiXCR, applied by TCRdb to the reads, yields one record per CDR3 protein. The profile shows around 200,000 distinct CDR3 sequences, roughly 50% of them singletons. Specimen: sorted CD4+, CD8+, or CD8+CD57+ T cells (not recorded which) from PBMCs. The receptors were gathered from a human donor with aplastic anemia. Both conserved end residues are part of each CDR3. The D gene is left open where the match is weak. Clone size, where shown, is once, few, many, or a class for clones that have expanded.

j_call clone_size d_call v_call cdr3_nt cdr3_aa
TRBJ2-7 many . TRBV10-2 TGCGCCAGCAGTGAGAGAGTTGTTTCCCCCCGCTACGAGCAGTACTTC CASSERVVSPRYEQYF
TRBJ2-5 . . TRBV5-6 TGTGCCAGCAGCAGCCCCGGACAGCGAAGGGAGACCCAGTACTTC CASSSPGQRRETQYF
TRBJ2-7 . . TRBV5-4 TGTGCCAGCAGCGCCCTAGCGCAGAGCTCCTACGAGCAGTACTTC CASSALAQSSYEQYF
TRBJ2-5 . TRBD2 TRBV10-3 TGTGCCATCAGTGAGCGAGCGGGGGGTCAGGAGACCCAGTACTTC CAISERAGGQETQYF
TRBJ2-7 . . TRBV15 TGTGCCACCAGCATCGAGGGGGGACTTTCCTACGAGCAGTACTTC CATSIEGGLSYEQYF
TRBJ2-2 few . TRBV3-1 TGTGCCAGCAGCCACACCCCGAACACCGGGGAGCTGTTTTTT CASSHTPNTGELFF
TRBJ1-1 few . TRBV29-1 TGCAGCGTGGATGGGACGGGAATGAACACTGAAGCTTTCTTT CSVDGTGMNTEAFF
TRBJ2-1 . TRBD2 TRBV29-1 TGCAGTGCTAGCGGGGTGGCTAGCGGGAGGGCCCTCAATGAGCAGTTCTTC CSASGVASGRALNEQFF
TRBJ2-5 . TRBD2 TRBV9 TGTGCTCCTACTAGCGGGGGGGCAAGGGAGACCCAGTACTTC CAPTSGGARETQYF
TRBJ1-3 few . TRBV6-1 TGTGCCAGCAGTGAAGCAGGTCCGGGACTGAACTCTGGAAACACCATATATTTT CASSEAGPGLNSGNTIYF
TRBJ1-1 . . TRBV29-1 TGCAGCGTTGAAGATCGCATGGACGTCGTGGGAACTGAAGCTTTCTTT CSVEDRMDVVGTEAFF
TRBJ1-6 few . TRBV2 TGTGCCAGCAGCGCCCAAGACAGGCCAAATTCACCCCTCCACTTT CASSAQDRPNSPLHF
TRBJ2-1 . TRBD2 TRBV10-3 TGTGCCATCAGTGAGTCGAAACTAGCGGGGGGTCGAGGCGAGCAGTTCTTC CAISESKLAGGRGEQFF
TRBJ2-7 few TRBD2 TRBV18 TGTGCCAGCTCCCCGGGGACTAGCGGGGCCCACGAGCAGTACTTC CASSPGTSGAHEQYF
TRBJ2-5 many . TRBV12-3/TRBV12-4 TGTGCCAGCAGTTTGTCGGGCCGGGAGACCCAGTACTTC CASSLSGRETQYF
TRBJ2-1 . TRBD2 TRBV5-1 TGCGCCAGCAGCTTTAGCGGGAGCGATGAGCAGTTCTTC CASSFSGSDEQFF
TRBJ1-5 many . TRBV12-3/TRBV12-4 TGTGCCAGCAGCATGGGTAACACGGGCAATCAGCCCCAGCATTTT CASSMGNTGNQPQHF
TRBJ2-7 . . TRBV2 TGTGCCAGCAGCGCTTGGTACGAGCAGTACTTC CASSAWYEQYF
TRBJ2-7 . . TRBV10-1 TGCGCCAGCAGTGAAGGCAGGGCGGGTGAGCAGTACTTC CASSEGRAGEQYF
TRBJ2-5 . . TRBV5-6 TGTGCCAGCAGCTTAAGAGGGCTGGTAAAAGAGACCCAGTACTTC CASSLRGLVKETQYF
TRBJ1-6 many . TRBV4-3 TGCGCCAGCAGCCAAGGCGGGAATTCACCCCTCCACTTT CASSQGGNSPLHF
TRBJ1-2 few . TRBV9 TGTGCCAGCAGCGTAGACCCAGTCATCAATGGCTACACCTTC CASSVDPVINGYTF
TRBJ2-5 . . TRBV11-2 TGTGCCAGCAGCTTACGGGGGCTACCCCAAGAGACCCAGTACTTC CASSLRGLPQETQYF
TRBJ2-7 . TRBD1 TRBV27 TGTGCCAGCTCACCGCCTTTGGGGACAGGGAAGTACGAGCAGTACTTC CASSPPLGTGKYEQYF
TRBJ1-2 . . TRBV19 TGTGCCAGTAGTATGTCAGGGGAGGGCTACACCTTC CASSMSGEGYTF
TRBJ1-2 many . TRBV6-2/TRBV6-3 TGTGCCAGCACCGCATCAGGGGCGGGTGGCTACACCTTC CASTASGAGGYTF
TRBJ1-4 . TRBD1 TRBV15 TGTGCCACCAGCAGATCCGCCGGGACAGGGAATGAAAAACTGTTTTTT CATSRSAGTGNEKLFF
TRBJ2-3 many TRBD1 TRBV12-3/TRBV12-4 TGTGCCAGCAGTTTTACACCGGGACAGGGAAGGTTAGATACGCAGTATTTT CASSFTPGQGRLDTQYF
TRBJ2-5 . . TRBV7-2 TGTGCCAGCAGCTCGGAGGTTGGGGCCCAGTACTTC CASSSEVGAQYF
TRBJ1-4 . . TRBV20-1 TGCAGGGCCGCGGAAAAACTGTTTTTT CRAAEKLFF
TRBJ1-2 . . TRBV20-1 TGCAGTGCTAGTGGAGGTGCCTATGGCTACACCTTC CSASGGAYGYTF
TRBJ1-2 . . TRBV6-2/TRBV6-3 TGTGCCAGCAGTTACTCATGGGTCGAGCGGGGGATTTGGTACGGCTACACCTTC CASSYSWVERGIWYGYTF